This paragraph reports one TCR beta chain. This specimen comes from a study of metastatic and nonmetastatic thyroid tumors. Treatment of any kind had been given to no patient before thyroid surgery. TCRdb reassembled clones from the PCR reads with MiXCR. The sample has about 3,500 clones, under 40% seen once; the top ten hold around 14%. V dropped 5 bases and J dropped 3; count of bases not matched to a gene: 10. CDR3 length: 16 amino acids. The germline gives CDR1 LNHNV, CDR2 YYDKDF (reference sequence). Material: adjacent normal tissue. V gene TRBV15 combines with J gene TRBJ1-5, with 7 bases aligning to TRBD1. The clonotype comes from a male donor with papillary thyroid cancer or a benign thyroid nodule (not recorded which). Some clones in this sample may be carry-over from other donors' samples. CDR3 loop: CATSSHMTGLNQPQHF. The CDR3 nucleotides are TGTGCCACCAGCTCCCATATGACAGGGCTCAATCAGCCCCAGCATTTT. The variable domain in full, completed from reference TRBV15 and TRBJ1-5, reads DAMVIQNPRYQVTQFGKPVTLSCSQTLNHNVMYWYQQKSSQAPKLLFHYYDKDFNNEADTPDNFQSRRPNTSFCFLDIRSPGLGDTAMYLCATSSHMTGLNQPQHFGDGTRLSIL.